This note documents a single TCR beta chain sequence. The antigen remains unidentified. This table comes from immunoSEQ multiplex PCR, and its TCRdb copy is limited to in-frame clones, with some not included. The sample yields about 93,000 clones, roughly 94% seen once. This entry comes from a study of OX40 agonist ivuxolimab in advanced cancers. Looking at the study overall: Those treated in dose escalation had hepatocellular carcinoma, melanoma, renal cell cancer or head and neck cancer. Subjects had a mean age of roughly 60 years, with a range of roughly 23 to 80; around 80% were male.

Peripheral blood came from all dose cohorts at three timepoints. General observations from the study: A proportion of nonresponders additionally exhibited low normalized T-cell clonal expansion.

This CDR3 has 13 amino acids. Germline V lookup: CDR1 WNHNN, CDR2 SYGVQD (reference sequence). Trimming removed 0 bases from V and 5 bases from J, with 8 bases in between. The V gene is TRBV10-1, the J gene TRBJ2-7; no clear D. Specimen: CD4+ or CD8+ T cells sorted from blood, collected in a trial of the OX40 agonist ivuxolimab. The clonotype comes from an adult with an advanced solid tumor such as melanoma, head and neck, liver or kidney cancer. CDR3 nucleotides: TGCGCCAGCAGTGAGTCACCCCTAGACGAGCAGTACTTC. Protein product: CASSESPLDEQYF.